These T cell receptor beta chains were read from a single sample in a study of regulatory and conventional T cells in RAG deficiency. Assay used: immunoSEQ multiplex PCR; TCRdb lists only in-frame clones, some missing. The sample consists of roughly 32,000 clones, around 96% of them appearing once. Separately, the same data were catalogued under a study of regulatory T cells.

Sequenced input: CD25- CD4+ T cells sorted from blood. These receptors all come from a human donor in good health. CDR3s leave out the opening cysteine and the closing phenylalanine or tryptophan. A D gene is named only where the DNA matches it firmly.

D	V	J	CDR3
TRBD1	TRBV29-1	TRBJ1-2	SVEGTGGPGINGYT
NA	TRBV30	TRBJ1-1	AWSVRGEAF
NA	TRBV7-9	TRBJ2-1	ASSSRGGLDSNEQF
NA	TRBV6-6	TRBJ1-1	ASRSSGGNTEAF
TRBD2	TRBV6-4	TRBJ2-2	ASRGLAGAGELF
NA	TRBV7-8	TRBJ2-7	ASSASRGADPREQY
NA	TRBV6-1	TRBJ1-4	ASSPGSTNEKLF
TRBD2	TRBV13	TRBJ2-7	ASSSLGLAASYEQY
NA	TRBV4-1	TRBJ2-7	ASSQEPPSAGRFYEQY
TRBD2	TRBV6-5	TRBJ2-7	ATRLAGGTYEQY
NA	TRBV6-5	TRBJ1-5	ASSFGGKNQPQH
TRBD1	TRBV18	TRBJ1-2	ASSPLDRDPNYGYT
NA	TRBV5-5	TRBJ1-2	ASSWGEGGNYGYT
NA	TRBV7-9	TRBJ2-7	ASSLVNYEQY
NA	TRBV9	TRBJ2-7	ASSVAGSASYEQY
NA	TRBV30	TRBJ1-3	AWSVQGDTIY
TRBD1	TRBV7-9	TRBJ1-2	ASSHTGGNYGYT
TRBD2	TRBV19	NA	ASSRTSGLGYEQY
TRBD1	TRBV19	TRBJ2-7	ASSRSGQGYEQY
NA	TRBV11-2	TRBJ2-5	ASSPLSRQGGEETQY
TRBD2	TRBV7-2	TRBJ2-1	ASRKTVLAGVDNEQF
TRBD1	TRBV7-2	TRBJ1-2	ASSLDRGGYGYT
NA	TRBV9	TRBJ2-5	ASSASRGRLEETQY
NA	TRBV4-3	TRBJ1-1	ASSQVGQGHTEAF
TRBD1	TRBV6-5	TRBJ2-7	ASRMGGQGTYEQY
NA	TRBV5-5	TRBJ1-1	ASGKQGNTEAF
NA	TRBV6-5	TRBJ2-7	ASSYSRRFSYEQY
NA	TRBV5-1	TRBJ1-1	ASSLDTGNTEAF
TRBD1	TRBV7-9	TRBJ1-2	ASSDRETHGYT
NA	TRBV2	TRBJ1-1	ASSDQGGTEAF
TRBD1	TRBV7-9	TRBJ1-4	ASSLRQGATNEKLF
NA	TRBV23-1	TRBJ1-1	ASSQSFGEWPNTEAF
NA	TRBV12-5	TRBJ1-1	ASAQILQGKNTEAF
TRBD2	TRBV4-3	TRBJ2-7	ASSQYSGSSYEQY
TRBD2	TRBV30	TRBJ2-1	AWTPLTSGRGNEQF
NA	TRBV10-3	TRBJ1-5	AISDDGGNQPQH
NA	TRBV27	TRBJ1-1	ASSSPGAGRNTEAF
NA	TRBV28	TRBJ1-1	ASSLVHLNTEAF
TRBD1	TRBV6-1	TRBJ2-1	ASSGTGISYNEQF
NA	TRBV6-5	TRBJ2-7	ASSLRQDHRAYEQY
TRBD2	TRBV4-2	TRBJ2-1	ASSQSGTSGSHEQF
NA	TRBV25-1	TRBJ2-1	ASLGQLGNEQF
TRBD1	TRBV27	TRBJ2-2	ASSLWPGGSGELF
NA	TRBV7-6	TRBJ2-5	ASSSPTSAQY
TRBD1	TRBV5-1	TRBJ2-1	ASSLGNRDRVHEQF
TRBD2	TRBV7-9	TRBJ2-1	ASSLVTSGRLYNEQF
TRBD2	TRBV5-4	TRBJ2-5	ASSAGTSGRAGVTQY
NA	TRBV5-1	TRBJ2-3	ASSLSADTQY
NA	TRBV5-6	TRBJ1-4	ASSSKFRGFPEKLF
NA	TRBV25-1	TRBJ1-1	ASSEYRQMNTEAF
TRBD2	TRBV7-2	NA	ASSFGLANEQY
TRBD1	TRBV10-3	TRBJ1-1	AISESIQGAEAF
NA	TRBV9	TRBJ1-5	ASSVSGSNQPQH
TRBD2	TRBV4-3	TRBJ2-1	ASSQGSGRVKGEQF
NA	TRBV14	TRBJ2-1	ASSRDSLGGEQF
TRBD2	TRBV18	TRBJ2-1	ASSQLAARYNEQF
NA	TRBV10-1	TRBJ2-1	ASSERPGDQDYNEQF